The T cell receptor beta chain described here comes from a study of blood T cell repertoires in COVID-19 (dated by TCRdb to about 2020). Regarding the research as a whole: The collaborator samples originated in the United States, Italy and Spain and spanned the acute and convalescent phases of COVID-19. The material from the prospective study consisted of cDNA or gDNA derived from T cells, B-cell-depleted T cells, or PBMCs. The dataset comprised deeply sampled blood TCRbeta repertoires from subjects exposed to, actively infected with, or recovered from COVID-19. The repertoires were released in a freely available public database meant as a resource for research on the immune response to SARS-CoV-2. The samples were drawn from the first 160 participants of the ongoing ImmuneRACE study and from 950 to 1,500 subjects provided by 6 global collaborators. Nearly every sample came with metadata listing a de-identified subject ID, COVID-19 status, age in years and sex. Where available, HLA class I and class II types were taken from metadata supplied by the sample provider and were not determined by assay-based typing. Study-wide findings and limitations: The quantity of clinical and demographic metadata differed by source and by participant and was supplied without curation.

TCRbeta CDR3 regions were amplified from genomic DNA using the immunoSEQ Assay, a bias-controlled multiplex PCR. In the authors' own workflow: The number of nucleated cells in each sample was estimated from the amplification of reference gene primers within the assay. Sequence reads were collapsed and filtered to measure the absolute abundance of every unique TCRbeta CDR3 rearrangement. Productive Simpson clonality was computed per sample as the square root of Simpson's diversity index over productive rearrangements. As stored in TCRdb, this immuneACCESS dataset retains in-frame rearrangements with V and J assigned. A fraction of the clones does not appear; measured against another copy, unresolved V genes explain less than half of the discrepancy, and the remainder lacks a known reason. That table gives V, J and clone size, and the DNA gave D and trimming. In all, the sample holds about 300,000 clones, and approximately 88% of those were seen once. 6.9% of the sample is taken by the ten largest.

A second Seattle source provided samples from volunteer blood donors who had recovered from COVID-19. The collaborating institutions used their own protocols to collect whole blood in K2EDTA tubes. For TCRbeta analysis, collaborators shipped samples as frozen whole blood, isolated PBMCs, or DNA extracted from either of those sample types. As encoded in the germline V gene, CDR1 is ENHRY while CDR2 is SYGVKD. From cysteine to phenylalanine, the CDR3 is 11 amino acids long. Here the CDR3 DNA is all that survives: 33 bases in frame from base 1. At the junction V is shortened by 4 bases and J by 5 bases, with 5 bases in between. To note about this clone: The target of this receptor is not known. No base-level quality is on record; no much larger clone is a single base apart.

Sequences were obtained from peripheral blood. The receptor chain draws on TRBV10-3 and TRBJ2-5; perhaps TRBD2 is the D gene, with 5 bases matching. This clonotype originated in a woman aged 30 to 39 who had recovered from COVID-19. The nucleotide sequence is given as TGTGCCATCAGTGGAGGGGAGACCCAGTACTTC. It specifies CAISGGETQYF.